The present T cell receptor (beta chain) was sequenced within a study of blood T cells in healthy people across ages. The CDR3 is 14 amino acids. Germline V gives CDR1 SGHAT, CDR2 FQNNGV. The ends were cut back, 1 base at V and 5 bases at J, with 11 bases in the middle. With a J-beta primer mix and a sample-barcoded 5' primer, a second PCR ran about 6 to 11 cycles. TCRdb independently ran MiXCR on the 5' RACE reads; one entry per CDR3 protein. The table lists 500,000 to 650,000 distinct CDR3 sequences, roughly a quarter of them singletons. These data were also filed under a second study, of T cells of mothers and their children.

V usage is TRBV11-2 and J usage is TRBJ1-2; D is undetermined. Material: blood. The sequence came from a boy between 2 and 10 years old in good health. Here the CDR3 DNA reads TGTGCCAGCAGCTTAGTGACCAGTTCATATGGCTACACCTTC. This gives the protein CASSLVTSSYGYTF.